The 15 T cell receptor beta chains presented below share a single source sample, sequenced in a study of beta chain features in type 1 diabetes. Overall study findings and caveats: For Type 1 diabetes patients, all four CD4+ subsets carried TCRB CDR3s that were moderately but significantly shorter.

Their antigens remain unidentified. TCRB transcripts that were expressed got sequenced, as all of the isolated RNA had been reverse transcribed. Sequenced by immunoSEQ multiplex PCR; TCRdb stores in-frame clones only, minus some. The repertoire holds roughly 280,000 clones, with approximately 25% as singletons. The sequencing input was naive CD4+ T cells from blood. These receptors were collected from a woman aged 25 to 39 with type 1 diabetes.

This clone was counted only a few times. The CDR3 here is CASSPSGDVLNGYTF. As DNA, the CDR3 is TGTGCCAGCAGCCCCTCCGGTGATGTCCTTAATGGCTACACCTTC. This chain links TRBV7-9 with TRBJ1-2; D not certain. Germline V gene data show CDR1 as SEHNR and CDR2 as FQNEAQ (reference sequence). Trimming stripped 5 bases from V and 6 bases from J, with 19 bases between. The CDR3 is 15 amino acids.

The chain couples TRBV27 to TRBJ2-2, with 9 bases matching TRBD1. The ends lost 7 bases at V and 1 base at J; junction bases unmatched: 4. The CDR3 runs to 15 residues. Germline V gene lookup returns CDR1 MNHEY and CDR2 SMNVEV (reference sequence). CDR3 in DNA: TGTGCCAGCACCAAGGACAGGGGGAACACCGGGGAGCTGTTTTTT. It encodes CASTKDRGNTGELFF.

This clone showed up just once. This sequence joins TRBV5-1 and TRBJ2-3; 8 bases map to TRBD2. Germline CDR1 is SGHRS and CDR2 is YFSETQ. The CDR3 is 16 amino acids. The J segment lost 0 bases and the V segment lost 1 base, leaving 4 bases of the junction unmatched. In DNA form, the CDR3 reads TGCGCCAGCAGCTTGCTGACTAGCGACAGCACAGATACGCAGTATTTT. It codes for CASSLLTSDSTDTQYF. The variable domain in full, completed from reference TRBV5-1 and TRBJ2-3, reads KAGVTQTPRYLIKTRGQQVTLSCSPISGHRSVSWYQQTPGQGLQFLFEYFSETQRNKGNFPGRFSGRQFSNSRSEMNVSTLELGDSALYLCASSLLTSDSTDTQYFGPGTRLTVL.

This clone turned up a few times. The chain uses TRBV11-2 and TRBJ2-1; TRBD2 agrees at 11 bases. The trim removed 5 bases at V and 7 bases at J, leaving 10 bases unmatched. The CDR3 has 16 amino acids. The germline V gene has CDR1 SGHAT and CDR2 FQNNGV. The DNA of the CDR3 is TGTGCCAGCAGCCAGGCTACTAGCGGGAGATGGAATGAGCAGTTCTTC. It yields the protein CASSQATSGRWNEQFF.

This clone was seen a handful of times. The chain uses TRBV4-2 and TRBJ2-1; TRBD2 agrees at 9 bases. The V segment lost 0 bases and the J segment 6 bases; nucleotides outside the gene matches: 3. CDR3 length: 15 residues. CDR1 and CDR2 from the germline V gene are LGHNA and YNFKEQ. CDR3 nucleotide sequence: TGTGCCAGCAGCCAAGAGGGACTAGCAGGCAATGAGCAGTTCTTC. Its translation is CASSQEGLAGNEQFF.

This rearrangement joins TRBV9 to TRBJ2-2; 9 bases are shared with TRBD1. Germline values: CDR1 SGDLS, CDR2 YYNGEE. Trimming cost V 0 bases and J 4 bases; bases outside gene matches: 4. The CDR3 covers 16 residues. CDR3 sequence reads: CASSVEGQGSTGELFF. The CDR3 DNA sequence: TGTGCCAGCAGCGTAGAAGGACAGGGGAGCACCGGGGAGCTGTTTTTT.

There are a few counts of this clone. The chain carries TRBV25-1 and TRBJ1-5, with TRBD1 identical over 7 bases. CDR1 MGHDK and CDR2 SYGVNS come from the germline V gene. The V gene end was trimmed by 3 bases and the J gene end by 4 bases; junction bases not matched to a gene: 3. CDR3 length: 14 amino acids. CDR3 sequence (DNA): TGTGCCAGCAGTGACGGACAGGCGAATCAGCCCCAGCATTTT. It specifies CASSDGQANQPQHF.

This clone was seen a few times. The chain employs TRBV7-2 and TRBJ1-4; 9 positions agree with TRBD1. The CDR3 is 15 residues long. Trimming took 1 base from V and 10 from J; bases not matched to a gene: 7. CDR1 is SGHTA, CDR2 FQGNSA, per germline. CDR3 bases: TGTGCCAGCAGCTTAGTTCCGGGACAGGGTGCAAAACTGTTTTTT. The encoded protein is CASSLVPGQGAKLFF.

This chain uses TRBV29-1 with TRBJ2-4, with 8 nucleotides matching TRBD1. CDR3 length: 13 amino acids. Germline CDR1 is SQVTM and CDR2 is ANQGSEA. The ends lost 2 bases at V and 5 bases at J; junction bases unmatched: 2. CDR3: CSVEQGAENIQYF. Written as DNA, the CDR3 is TGCAGCGTTGAACAGGGGGCTGAAAACATTCAGTACTTC.

The chain combines TRBV18 with TRBJ1-2, with D unresolved. Per germline, CDR1 KGHSH and CDR2 LQKENI. This CDR3 comprises 14 residues. Trimming cost V 4 bases and J 2 bases, with 11 bases left between them. CDR3 bases: TGTGCCAGCTCACTCCGGGTGGTAAACTATGGCTACACCTTC. Protein sequence: CASSLRVVNYGYTF.

The genes are TRBV28 and TRBJ2-3, with 8 bases matching TRBD1. The ends lost 7 bases at V and 0 bases at J; junction bases unmatched: 9. This CDR3 comprises 16 residues. Germline-derived CDR1 and CDR2 are MDHEN and SYDVKM. This CDR3 reads CASTDLQGASTDTQYF. CDR3 sequence (DNA): TGTGCCAGCACCGATCTTCAGGGGGCAAGCACAGATACGCAGTATTTT. Combining the CDR3 with reference TRBV28 and TRBJ2-3 gives the whole variable domain DVKVTQSSRYLVKRTGEKVFLECVQDMDHENMFWYRQDPGLGLRLIYFSYDVKMKEKGDIPEGYSVSREKKERFSLILESASTNQTSMYLCASTDLQGASTDTQYFGPGTRLTVL.

The rearrangement links TRBV28 to TRBJ2-1; TRBD2 is a possible D gene (7 bases). Trimming took off 7 bases at V and 4 bases at J, with 17 bases between the two ends. CDR1 is MDHEN, CDR2 SYDVKM, per germline. The CDR3 has 15 amino acids. This chain's CDR3 is CASKGGRTLYNEQFF. For the CDR3, the DNA is TGTGCCAGCAAGGGGGGGAGGACCCTTTACAATGAGCAGTTCTTC. Variable domain in full (rest from reference TRBV28 and TRBJ2-1): DVKVTQSSRYLVKRTGEKVFLECVQDMDHENMFWYRQDPGLGLRLIYFSYDVKMKEKGDIPEGYSVSREKKERFSLILESASTNQTSMYLCASKGGRTLYNEQFFGPGTRLTVL.

The chain couples TRBV30 to TRBJ2-7; 7 nucleotides match TRBD1. The CDR3 has 13 amino acids. Trimming at V came to 7 bases and at J to 7 bases, leaving 13 bases not matched to a gene. Germline V CDR1 and CDR2: GTSNPN, SVGIG (reference sequence). The CDR3 sequence: CALDHRGRWEQYF. Here the CDR3 DNA reads TGTGCCTTAGACCACAGGGGCCGGTGGGAGCAGTACTTC.

This rearrangement joins TRBV28 to TRBJ2-7; 12 bases are shared with TRBD1. CDR3 length: 17 amino acids. CDR1 and CDR2 (germline): MDHEN, SYDVKM. V lost 5 bases, J lost 4 bases, and 12 bases stayed unmatched. CDR3 coding DNA: TGTGCCAGCAGTCAAACCTCCGGGACAGGGGGCTTTTACGAGCAGTACTTC. Translation: CASSQTSGTGGFYEQYF.

This clone was counted a few times. The chain combines TRBV7-9 with TRBJ2-6; D unclear. Trimming removed 2 bases at V and 0 bases at J, with 5 bases between. This CDR3 spans 15 amino acids. Germline CDR1 SEHNR, CDR2 FQNEAQ (reference sequence). The CDR3 protein is CASSLTGSGANVLTF. In nucleotides, the CDR3 is TGTGCCAGCAGCTTAACCGGCTCTGGGGCCAACGTCCTGACTTTC.